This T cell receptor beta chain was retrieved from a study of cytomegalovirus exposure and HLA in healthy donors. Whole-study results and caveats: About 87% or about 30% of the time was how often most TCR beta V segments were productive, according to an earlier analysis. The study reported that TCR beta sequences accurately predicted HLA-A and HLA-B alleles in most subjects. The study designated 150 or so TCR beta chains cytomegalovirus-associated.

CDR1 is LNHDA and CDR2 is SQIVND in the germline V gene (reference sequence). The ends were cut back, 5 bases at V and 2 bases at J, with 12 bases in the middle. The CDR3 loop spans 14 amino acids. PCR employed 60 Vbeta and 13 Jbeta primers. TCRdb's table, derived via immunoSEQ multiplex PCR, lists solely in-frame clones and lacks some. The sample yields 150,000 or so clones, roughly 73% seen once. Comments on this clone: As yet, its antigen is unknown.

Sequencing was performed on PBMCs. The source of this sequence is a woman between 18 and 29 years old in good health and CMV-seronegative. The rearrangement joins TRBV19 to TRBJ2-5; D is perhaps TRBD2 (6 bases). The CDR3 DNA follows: TGTGCCAGTAGTGACGGGGGAGCTCAAGAGACCCAGTACTTC. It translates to CASSDGGAQETQYF.